The 10 T cell receptor beta chains below come from one sample, sequenced in a study of graft-versus-host responses after intestinal transplantation. Assay: immunoSEQ multiplex PCR; the TCRdb copy retains only in-frame clones and omits some. The table records roughly 110,000 clones, about 92% of them present only once. Their cognate antigens are unknown. The specimen comprised unstimulated CD8+ T cells sorted from spleen or lymph node cells, sampled before transplant. These receptors all stem from a human donor who was the organ donor for an intestinal transplant.

This clone was found once. The chain uses TRBV4-1 and TRBJ1-1; possibly TRBD1 for D (5 bases). The CDR3 spans 11 residues. V shed 2 bases and J shed 10 bases, with 8 bases lying between them. Germline V gene lookup returns CDR1 MGHRA and CDR2 YSYEKL. The CDR3 spells CASSQLGTAFF. DNA for the CDR3: TGCGCCAGCAGCCAACTAGGGACAGCTTTCTTT.

V usage is TRBV4-3 and J usage is TRBJ2-7, with TRBD1 matching over 7 bases. Germline CDR1 LGHNA, CDR2 YSLEER. This CDR3 spans 15 amino acids. J was trimmed by 0 bases and V by 0 bases; bases with no gene match: 2. CDR3 sequence (DNA): TGCGCCAGCAGCCAAGATTCAGGGGGCTCCTACGAGCAGTACTTC. The encoded protein is CASSQDSGGSYEQYF.

The chain is built from TRBV30 and TRBJ1-1, with 11 positions matching TRBD1. This CDR3 is 14 amino acids long. Germline loops: CDR1 GTSNPN, CDR2 SVGIG (reference sequence). V gave up 4 bases and J gave up 8 bases; unmatched junction bases: 9. CDR3 amino acids: CAWIPLDRGPEAFF. CDR3 DNA: TGTGCCTGGATACCGCTGGACAGGGGGCCAGAAGCTTTCTTT.

V is TRBV21-1 and J is TRBJ2-1. TRBV21-1 is a listed pseudogene. The CDR3 loop spans 16 amino acids. This chain's CDR3 is CASTTPLVVGVGEQFF. In nucleotides, the CDR3 is TGTGCCAGCACTACCCCACTAGTAGTAGGGGTCGGGGAGCAGTTCTTC.

This chain joins TRBV21-1 and TRBJ1-1; the table's D call of TRBD1 was not tested on the DNA. TRBV21-1 is a pseudogene segment. The CDR3 runs 12 residues. The CDR3 spells CASSNNRTEAFF. The CDR3 DNA is TGTGCCAGCAGCAACAACAGGACTGAAGCTTTCTTT.

The gene calls are TRBV11-2 and TRBJ2-5; maybe TRBD1 (5 bases). CDR1 is SGHAT and CDR2 is FQNNGV in the germline V gene. V shed 4 bases and J shed 0 bases, with 18 bases lying between them. The CDR3 has 17 amino acids. The DNA of the CDR3 is TGTGCCAGCAGCTCCTATCCAGGGCGGTCGTACCAAGAGACCCAGTACTTC. Its protein is CASSSYPGRSYQETQYF.

The rearrangement links TRBV14 to TRBJ1-1, with D tentatively TRBD1 (5 bases). CDR1 SGHDN and CDR2 FVKESK come from the germline V gene. The CDR3 contains 17 residues. Trimming stripped 2 bases from V and 0 bases from J, with 16 bases between. The CDR3 coding sequence is TGTGCCAGCAGCCAAAGGTGGTTGGGGACGGTGAACACTGAAGCTTTCTTT. Amino acids: CASSQRWLGTVNTEAFF.

The V and J genes are TRBV7-8 and TRBJ2-1; TRBD2 aligns across 9 bases. The CDR3 extends over 16 amino acids. V lost 0 bases and J lost 8; bases outside the gene matches: 8. Germline assignment: CDR1 SGHVS and CDR2 FQNEAQ. The CDR3 loop is CASSLAFGASGDEQFF. DNA for the CDR3: TGTGCCAGCAGCTTAGCGTTCGGGGCTAGCGGGGATGAGCAGTTCTTC. Full variable domain (remainder filled in from reference TRBV7-8 and TRBJ2-1): GAGVSQSPRYKVAKRGQDVALRCDPISGHVSLFWYQQALGQGPEFLTYFQNEAQLDKSGLPSDRFFAERPEGSVSTLKIQRTQQEDSAVYLCASSLAFGASGDEQFFGPGTRLTVL.

This rearrangement joins TRBV15 to TRBJ2-5; 8 bases agree with TRBD1. The J call may be wrong; the DNA end is better matched by TRBJ2-7. Germline values: CDR1 LNHNV, CDR2 YYDKDF (reference sequence). The CDR3 consists of 14 residues. The CDR3 nucleotides are TGTGCCACCAGCAGAGGACAGGGGCCCTACGAGCAGTACTTC. Residues: CATSRGQGPYEQYF.

The chain uses TRBV27 and TRBJ2-3; D remains unclear. V was shortened by 3 bases and J by 3 bases, with 16 bases between the two germline ends. The germline CDR1 and CDR2 sequences are MNHEY and SMNVEV (reference sequence). The length of the CDR3 is 16 residues. This CDR3 is CASSFLGELGTDTQYF. CDR3 DNA: TGTGCCAGCAGTTTCCTGGGTGAGCTCGGTACAGATACGCAGTATTTT.